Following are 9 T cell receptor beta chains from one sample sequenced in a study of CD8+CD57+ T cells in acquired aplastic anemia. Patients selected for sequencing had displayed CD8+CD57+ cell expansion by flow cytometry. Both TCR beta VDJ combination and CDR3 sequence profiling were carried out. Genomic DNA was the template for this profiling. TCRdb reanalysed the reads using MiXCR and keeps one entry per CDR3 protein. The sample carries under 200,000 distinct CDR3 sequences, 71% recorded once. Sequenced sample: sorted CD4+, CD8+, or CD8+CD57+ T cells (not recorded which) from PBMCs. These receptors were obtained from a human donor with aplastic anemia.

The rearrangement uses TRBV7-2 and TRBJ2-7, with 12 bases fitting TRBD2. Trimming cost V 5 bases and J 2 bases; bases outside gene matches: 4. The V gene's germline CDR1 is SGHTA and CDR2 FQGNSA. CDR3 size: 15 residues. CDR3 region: CASSPRTSGAYEQYF. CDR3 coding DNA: TGTGCCAGCAGCCCGAGGACTAGCGGGGCCTACGAGCAGTACTTC.

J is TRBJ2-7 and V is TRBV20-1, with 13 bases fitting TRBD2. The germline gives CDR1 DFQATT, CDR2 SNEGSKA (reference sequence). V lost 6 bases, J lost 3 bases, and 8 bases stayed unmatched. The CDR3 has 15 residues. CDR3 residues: CSALRGLAGVYEQYF. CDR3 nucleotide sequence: TGCAGTGCCCTGAGAGGACTAGCGGGAGTCTACGAGCAGTACTTC.

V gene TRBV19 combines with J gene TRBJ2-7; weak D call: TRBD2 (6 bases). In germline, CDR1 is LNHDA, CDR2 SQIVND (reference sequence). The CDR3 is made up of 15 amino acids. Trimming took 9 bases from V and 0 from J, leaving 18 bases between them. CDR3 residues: CASSRNRTTSYEQYF. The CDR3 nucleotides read TGTGCCAGCAGCCGTAATAGGACTACCTCCTACGAGCAGTACTTC.

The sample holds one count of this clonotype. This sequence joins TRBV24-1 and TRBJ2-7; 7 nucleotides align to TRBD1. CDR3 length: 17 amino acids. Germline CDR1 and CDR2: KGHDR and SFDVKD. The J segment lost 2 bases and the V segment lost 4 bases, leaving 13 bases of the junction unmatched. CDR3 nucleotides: TGTGCCACCAGTGACTCACGACAGGGTGGAAAGACCTACGAGCAGTACTTC. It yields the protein CATSDSRQGGKTYEQYF.

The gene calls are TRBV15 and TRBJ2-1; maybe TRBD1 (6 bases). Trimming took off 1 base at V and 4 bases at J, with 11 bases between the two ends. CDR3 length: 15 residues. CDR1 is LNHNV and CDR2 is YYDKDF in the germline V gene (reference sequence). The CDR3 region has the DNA TGTGCCACCAGCAGAGTCGGACAGAGTTACAATGAGCAGTTCTTC. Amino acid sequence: CATSRVGQSYNEQFF.

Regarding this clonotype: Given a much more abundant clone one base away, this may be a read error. CDR3 region: CASSAGQNTEAFF. The CDR3 DNA sequence: TGTGCCAGCAGCGCCGGACAGAACACTGAAGCTTTCTTT. This chain uses TRBV7-8 with TRBJ1-1; perhaps TRBD1 as D (5 bases). The CDR3 is made up of 13 amino acids. The V and J ends lost 5 bases and 1 base respectively, with 8 bases between them. Germline values: CDR1 SGHVS, CDR2 FQNEAQ.

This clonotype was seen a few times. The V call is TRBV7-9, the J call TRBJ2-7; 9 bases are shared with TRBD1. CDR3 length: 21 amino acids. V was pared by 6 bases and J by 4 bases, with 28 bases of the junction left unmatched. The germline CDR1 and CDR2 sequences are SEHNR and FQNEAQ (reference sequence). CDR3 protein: CASSFSYRGLARARRAYEQYF. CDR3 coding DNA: TGTGCCAGCAGTTTCAGCTACAGGGGGCTAGCGAGGGCTCGAAGGGCATACGAGCAGTACTTC.

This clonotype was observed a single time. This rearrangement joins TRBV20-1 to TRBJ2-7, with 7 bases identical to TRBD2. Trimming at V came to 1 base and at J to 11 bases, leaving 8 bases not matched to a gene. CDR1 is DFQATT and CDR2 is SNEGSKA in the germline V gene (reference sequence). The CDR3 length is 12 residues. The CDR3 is CSARVTSIQEYF. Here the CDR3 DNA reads TGCAGTGCTAGAGTGACTAGCATTCAGGAGTACTTC.

CDR3 region: CSARVRPHEQYF. CDR3 nucleotide sequence: TGCAGTGCTAGGGTCAGACCCCACGAGCAGTACTTC. The gene calls are TRBV20-1 and TRBJ2-7, with D unclear. The V end lost 3 bases, the J end lost 5 bases, and 11 bases lay between the germline ends. Germline V gene lookup returns CDR1 DFQATT and CDR2 SNEGSKA (reference sequence). This CDR3 contains 12 residues.